This entry lists 13 T cell receptor beta chains sequenced from one sample in a study of blood T cell repertoires in COVID-19. Clones were sequenced by immunoSEQ multiplex PCR, and TCRdb holds only the in-frame ones, with some missing. The sample contains about 130,000 clones, around 86% of which appear only once. Sequencing was carried out using peripheral blood. The receptors shown here come from a woman aged 55 to 70 with active or convalescent COVID-19.

This chain links TRBV10-2 with TRBJ1-1, with TRBD1 matching 7 bases. V trimming: 7 bases; J trimming: 8 bases; junction bases outside the gene matches: 16. Germline assignment: CDR1 WSHSY and CDR2 SAAADI. The CDR3 runs to 15 residues. CDR3 sequence: CASMIGIVGQEEAFF. The CDR3 DNA is TGCGCCAGCATGATAGGGATCGTCGGACAGGAAGAAGCTTTCTTT.

The chain combines TRBV15 with TRBJ1-5; tentatively, D is TRBD1 (5 bases). Trimming stripped 5 bases from V and 0 bases from J, with 11 bases between. The CDR3 extends over 15 amino acids. Germline V gene sequence: CDR1 LNHNV, CDR2 YYDKDF (reference sequence). CDR3 coding DNA: TGTGCCACCAGCGGACACGGAGATAGCAATCAGCCCCAGCATTTT. This gives the protein CATSGHGDSNQPQHF.

J is TRBJ1-3 and V is TRBV28, with TRBD1 identical over 8 bases. The trim removed 6 bases at V and 1 base at J, leaving 5 bases unmatched. The CDR3 is made up of 15 amino acids. Germline V gene sequence: CDR1 MDHEN, CDR2 SYDVKM. The CDR3 sequence: CASRSRGRSGNTIYF. Here the CDR3 DNA reads TGTGCCAGCAGAAGCAGGGGGCGGTCTGGAAACACCATATATTTT.

The count of this clone is one. This chain connects TRBV5-4 to TRBJ2-7; 9 bases are shared with TRBD1. The CDR3 spans 14 residues. Trimming cost V 2 bases and J 6 bases; bases outside gene matches: 6. CDR1 is SGHNT, CDR2 YYREEE, per germline (reference sequence). The CDR3 loop is CASSLPGQGGEQYF. Here the CDR3 DNA reads TGTGCCAGCAGCTTACCGGGACAGGGCGGCGAGCAGTACTTC.

V is TRBV7-8 and J is TRBJ1-4; D possibly corresponds to TRBD1 (6 bases). The length of the CDR3 is 15 residues. Deletions cut 0 bases from V and 11 bases from J, with 16 bases between. Germline assignment: CDR1 SGHVS and CDR2 FQNEAQ. Here the CDR3 DNA reads TGTGCCAGCAGCTTAGCCAGCGTGGGGGCCAGGAAACTGTTTTTT. Translating gives CASSLASVGARKLFF.

The V call is TRBV28, the J call TRBJ2-1, with a possible D match to TRBD1 (5 bases). Germline V gene data show CDR1 as MDHEN and CDR2 as SYDVKM. The CDR3 spans 15 residues. The V end lost 4 bases, the J end lost 8 bases, and 18 bases lay between the germline ends. CDR3 nucleotide sequence: TGTGCCAGCAGTTCTAAAATACAGGTCGGCTATGAGCAGTTCTTC. Translation: CASSSKIQVGYEQFF. Using reference TRBV28 and TRBJ2-1 for the parts outside the CDR3, the full variable domain is DVKVTQSSRYLVKRTGEKVFLECVQDMDHENMFWYRQDPGLGLRLIYFSYDVKMKEKGDIPEGYSVSREKKERFSLILESASTNQTSMYLCASSSKIQVGYEQFFGPGTRLTVL.

The chain carries TRBV28 and TRBJ2-3, with a weak D call TRBD2 (6 bases). V dropped 5 bases and J dropped 2 bases, with 14 bases sitting between them. In germline, CDR1 is MDHEN, CDR2 SYDVKM. The CDR3 spans 15 residues. The CDR3 nucleotides are TGTGCCAGCAGTCCAAAACCGGACTACACAGATACGCAGTATTTT. Amino acid sequence: CASSPKPDYTDTQYF.

This clone has just one count. The rearrangement uses TRBV5-1 and TRBJ1-2; a weak D match, TRBD1 (6 bases). Germline CDR1 is SGHRS and CDR2 is YFSETQ. Trimming removed 0 bases at V and 12 bases at J, with 15 bases between. The CDR3 loop spans 13 amino acids. The CDR3 loop reads CASSLGATGANTF. CDR3 in DNA: TGCGCCAGCAGCTTGGGGGCGACAGGTGCTAACACCTTC.

The chain is built from TRBV6-1 and TRBJ2-3; 8 positions match TRBD2. V gave up 2 bases and J gave up 9 bases; unmatched junction bases: 4. Germline CDR1 and CDR2: MNHNS and SASEGT. This CDR3 comprises 13 residues. The CDR3 spells CASSEKAGATQYF. DNA for the CDR3: TGTGCCAGCAGTGAAAAAGCGGGGGCAACGCAGTATTTT.

The gene calls are TRBV6-5 and TRBJ2-2, with TRBD1 matching 7 bases. The trim removed 5 bases at V and 1 base at J, leaving 1 base unmatched. Germline values: CDR1 MNHEY, CDR2 SVGAGI. The CDR3 is 14 residues long. The CDR3: CASSRTGNTGELFF. Written as DNA, the CDR3 is TGTGCCAGCAGTAGGACAGGGAACACCGGGGAGCTGTTTTTT.

The sample holds a few counts of this clone. The chain is built from TRBV2 and TRBJ1-6; no definite D call. V was trimmed by 7 bases and J by 10 bases, leaving 17 bases between them. Germline CDR1 SNHLY, CDR2 FYNNEI. CDR3 size: 14 residues. The CDR3 reads CASISGLSGSPLHF. CDR3 DNA: TGTGCCAGCATTTCGGGCCTCAGCGGGTCACCCCTCCACTTT.

The rearrangement joins TRBV19 to TRBJ1-4, with 7 nucleotides matching TRBD1. The CDR3 has 13 amino acids. CDR1 is LNHDA and CDR2 is SQIVND in the germline V gene (reference sequence). With 4 bases clipped from V and 4 bases from J, the junction kept 0 bases outside the gene matches. The CDR3 nucleotides are TGTGCCAGTAGTAGACAGGGTAATGAAAAACTGTTTTTT. Translating it yields CASSRQGNEKLFF.

The chain has TRBV7-2 and TRBJ2-7; D remains unclear. Germline CDR1 and CDR2: SGHTA and FQGNSA. Trimming removed 3 bases from V and 5 bases from J, with 17 bases in between. The length of the CDR3 is 15 residues. The CDR3 nucleotides read TGTGCCAGCAGCTTTTCTTTCCAGGCTCCTCACGAGCAGTACTTC. Amino acids: CASSFSFQAPHEQYF.